The 21 T cell receptor beta chains listed next were all sequenced from one sample in a study of cytomegalovirus exposure and HLA in healthy donors. Data came from immunoSEQ multiplex PCR; TCRdb stores just in-frame clones and leaves some out. In the table there are over 250,000 clones, about 85% of which are singletons. Sequencing was done on a sample of PBMCs. Receptor source: a woman between 25 and 40 years old in good health and CMV-seropositive.

This sequence joins TRBV27 and TRBJ2-1, with TRBD2 matching 8 bases. The CDR3 has 12 residues. CDR1 and CDR2 (germline): MNHEY, SMNVEV (reference sequence). After removal of 3 bases from V and 12 bases from J, the junction contained 4 bases not matched to a gene. The CDR3 here is CASSFVGRGQFF. The CDR3 bases are TGTGCCAGCAGTTTTGTCGGGAGGGGGCAGTTCTTC.

The chain uses TRBV28 and TRBJ2-7; possible D gene TRBD1, 5 bases. The germline V and J ends were trimmed by 2 bases and 7 bases, with 9 bases remaining between them. CDR3 length: 12 amino acids. Germline assignment: CDR1 MDHEN and CDR2 SYDVKM. The CDR3 loop reads CASSLTAGEQYF. In DNA, the CDR3 is TGTGCCAGCAGTTTAACGGCAGGGGAGCAGTACTTC.

The chain carries TRBV4-1 and TRBJ2-7, with TRBD1 identical over 9 bases. The germline V gene has CDR1 MGHRA and CDR2 YSYEKL. The V gene end was trimmed by 0 bases and the J gene end by 0 bases; junction bases not matched to a gene: 0. The CDR3 length is 15 residues. CDR3 sequence (DNA): TGCGCCAGCAGCCAAGAGACAGGGGGCTCCTACGAGCAGTACTTC. It codes for CASSQETGGSYEQYF.

The chain uses TRBV7-2 and TRBJ1-6; tentatively, D is TRBD1 (5 bases). This CDR3 has 14 residues. Trimming took off 6 bases at V and 6 bases at J, with 12 bases between the two ends. From germline, CDR1 is SGHTA and CDR2 FQGNSA. The CDR3 region has the DNA TGTGCCAGCAGTCGTGGGGGAGGTAATTCACCCCTCCACTTT. Residues: CASSRGGGNSPLHF.

This clone was seen once. V and J are TRBV5-4 and TRBJ2-1; possibly TRBD2 for D (5 bases). V dropped 5 bases and J dropped 0 bases, with 15 bases sitting between them. The CDR3 consists of 16 residues. Germline V gene data show CDR1 as SGHNT and CDR2 as YYREEE (reference sequence). CDR3 protein: CASSVFGVNSYNEQFF. The CDR3, as DNA: TGTGCCAGCAGTGTTTTCGGGGTTAACTCCTACAATGAGCAGTTCTTC.

The chain combines TRBV6-6 with TRBJ1-5; 7 nucleotides line up with TRBD1. In germline, CDR1 is MNHNY, CDR2 SVGAGI (reference sequence). The CDR3 is 14 residues long. The V segment lost 6 bases and the J segment 11 bases; nucleotides outside the gene matches: 13. The CDR3 nucleotides read TGTGCCAGCAGCCCAACTATCGAACAGGGGTCCCAGCATTTT. Its translation: CASSPTIEQGSQHF.

The rearrangement uses TRBV29-1 and TRBJ2-7; 8 bases are shared with TRBD1. V trimming: 6 bases; J trimming: 5 bases; junction bases outside the gene matches: 3. In germline, CDR1 is SQVTM, CDR2 ANQGSEA. The CDR3 runs to 11 residues. CDR3 nucleotide sequence: TGCAGCGTAGAGACAGGGGACGAGCAGTACTTC. It codes for CSVETGDEQYF.

The table lists this clone with a count of one. The V and J genes are TRBV5-1 and TRBJ2-6; D is perhaps TRBD1 (5 bases). The CDR3 is made up of 16 amino acids. Germline CDR1 reads SGHRS; CDR2 reads YFSETQ. V was clipped by 1 base and J by 2 bases, with 10 bases between them. The DNA of the CDR3 is TGCGCCAGCAGCTTGAGGGCAGGGCCTGGGGCCAACGTCCTGACTTTC. Amino acids: CASSLRAGPGANVLTF.

The chain carries TRBV25-1 and TRBJ2-2; 8 nucleotides match TRBD2. Germline CDR1 reads MGHDK; CDR2 reads SYGVNS. CDR3 length equals 17 residues. With V trimmed by 5 bases and J by 4 bases, 12 bases remained unmatched. The CDR3 bases are TGTGCCAGCAGTAAGGATGGCGGGAGGTGGGGCACCGGGGAGCTGTTTTTT. As protein: CASSKDGGRWGTGELFF.

This clone was detected once. This chain uses TRBV27 with TRBJ2-1, with 9 bases matching TRBD1. The V gene end was trimmed by 5 bases and the J gene end by 6 bases; junction bases not matched to a gene: 8. CDR1 is MNHEY and CDR2 is SMNVEV in the germline V gene (reference sequence). CDR3 length: 15 residues. CDR3 nucleotides: TGTGCCAGCAGTCTCCGGGACAGGGTGGGCAATGAGCAGTTCTTC. Translating gives CASSLRDRVGNEQFF.

The V call is TRBV5-1, the J call TRBJ1-2, with D maybe TRBD1 (5 bases). In germline, CDR1 is SGHRS, CDR2 YFSETQ. This CDR3 has 14 amino acids. With 0 bases removed from V and 3 bases from J, the gap between germline ends came to 9 bases. The CDR3 spells CASSLVGGDYGYTF. The CDR3 nucleotides read TGCGCCAGCAGCTTGGTCGGGGGGGACTATGGCTACACCTTC.

The genes are TRBV28 and TRBJ2-7; TRBD2 matches 14 bases. Trimming cost V 2 bases and J 3 bases; bases outside gene matches: 6. CDR1 and CDR2 (germline): MDHEN, SYDVKM. The CDR3 length is 17 residues. The CDR3 region is CASSLETSGRDNYEQYF. In nucleotides, the CDR3 is TGTGCCAGCAGTTTAGAGACTAGCGGGAGGGATAACTACGAGCAGTACTTC. Together with reference TRBV28 and TRBJ2-7, the CDR3 gives the full variable domain: DVKVTQSSRYLVKRTGEKVFLECVQDMDHENMFWYRQDPGLGLRLIYFSYDVKMKEKGDIPEGYSVSREKKERFSLILESASTNQTSMYLCASSLETSGRDNYEQYFGPGTRLTVT.

This clone was observed a single time. V is TRBV6-5 and J is TRBJ2-1; unclear D gene. V was cut by 6 bases and J by 7 bases, with 10 bases left in between. CDR3 size: 12 residues. Germline-derived CDR1 and CDR2 are MNHEY and SVGAGI. CDR3: CASREGPNEQFF. CDR3 nucleotides: TGTGCCAGCAGGGAAGGGCCAAATGAGCAGTTCTTC.

There are a few counts of this clone. The chain joins TRBV7-2 to TRBJ1-1; D gene uncertain. CDR1 and CDR2 (germline): SGHTA, FQGNSA. With 3 bases removed from V and 5 bases from J, the gap between germline ends came to 7 bases. The CDR3 runs to 12 residues. CDR3 residues: CASSFSQTEAFF. The DNA of the CDR3 is TGTGCCAGCAGCTTCTCACAGACTGAAGCTTTCTTT.

This clone was detected only a few times. The V call is TRBV30, the J call TRBJ1-2; D gene ambiguous. The CDR3 runs 12 residues. V shed 3 bases and J shed 5 bases, with 10 bases lying between them. Germline V gene data show CDR1 as GTSNPN and CDR2 as SVGIG (reference sequence). The CDR3 nucleotides are TGTGCCTGGAGGCGGAGGGAATATGGCTACACCTTC. This codes for CAWRRREYGYTF.

This chain connects TRBV14 to TRBJ2-3; 9 bases agree with TRBD2. CDR1 is SGHDN and CDR2 is FVKESK in the germline V gene. The CDR3 contains 16 residues. Trimming took 4 bases from V and 2 from J; bases not matched to a gene: 7. CDR3 amino acids: CASSRGTSKITDTQYF. The CDR3 DNA is TGTGCCAGCAGCCGCGGGACTAGCAAAATCACAGATACGCAGTATTTT.

This clone was counted between two and nine times. The same CDR3 can be traced to other DNA sequences in this sample. The rearrangement joins TRBV19 to TRBJ1-5; D is ambiguous. V was cut by 2 bases and J by 0 bases, with 5 bases left in between. The CDR3 totals 14 residues. Germline-derived CDR1 and CDR2 are LNHDA and SQIVND (reference sequence). In nucleotides, the CDR3 is TGTGCCAGTAGTATACGGGGTAGCAATCAGCCCCAGCATTTT. Translated: CASSIRGSNQPQHF.

The chain uses TRBV5-1 and TRBJ2-7; tentatively, D is TRBD2 (5 bases). CDR3 length equals 12 residues. Trimming removed 0 bases at V and 6 bases at J, with 7 bases between. The germline V gene has CDR1 SGHRS and CDR2 YFSETQ. CDR3 loop: CASSLERGEQYF. The CDR3 DNA is TGCGCCAGCAGCTTGGAACGGGGCGAGCAGTACTTC.

This chain links TRBV19 with TRBJ2-6; D uncertain. The CDR3 sequence is 14 residues long. The V and J ends lost 7 bases and 0 bases respectively, with 7 bases between them. Looked up from germline, CDR1 is LNHDA and CDR2 is SQIVND (reference sequence). This CDR3 is CASTGTSGANVLTF. The CDR3 nucleotides are TGTGCCAGTACAGGCACCTCTGGGGCCAACGTCCTGACTTTC. The variable domain in full, completed from reference TRBV19 and TRBJ2-6, reads DGGITQSPKYLFRKEGQNVTLSCEQNLNHDAMYWYRQDPGQGLRLIYYSQIVNDFQKGDIAEGYSVSREKKESFPLTVTSAQKNPTAFYLCASTGTSGANVLTFGAGSRLTVL.

The gene calls are TRBV7-3 and TRBJ1-1; D is unclear. Looked up from germline, CDR1 is SGHTA and CDR2 is FQGTGA. Between the trimmed V and J ends, which lost 3 bases and 3 bases, there was a span of 8 bases. This CDR3 is 13 amino acids long. The CDR3, as DNA: TGTGCCAGCAGCTTCGGGTCACACACTGAAGCTTTCTTT. It specifies CASSFGSHTEAFF. Combining the CDR3 with reference TRBV7-3 and TRBJ1-1 gives the whole variable domain GAGVSQTPSNKVTEKGKYVELRCDPISGHTALYWYRQSLGQGPEFLIYFQGTGAADDSGLPNDRFFAVRPEGSVSTLKIQRTERGDSAVYLCASSFGSHTEAFFGQGTRLTVV.

J is TRBJ1-2 and V is TRBV6-5; 10 bases are shared with TRBD1. The junction had 3 bases not matched to a gene; V was cut back by 6 bases and J by 5 bases. The germline V gene has CDR1 MNHEY and CDR2 SVGAGI. This CDR3 is 13 amino acids long. The CDR3 sequence: CASSSGQGYGYTF. CDR3 nucleotide sequence: TGTGCCAGCAGCTCGGGACAGGGGTATGGCTACACCTTC.